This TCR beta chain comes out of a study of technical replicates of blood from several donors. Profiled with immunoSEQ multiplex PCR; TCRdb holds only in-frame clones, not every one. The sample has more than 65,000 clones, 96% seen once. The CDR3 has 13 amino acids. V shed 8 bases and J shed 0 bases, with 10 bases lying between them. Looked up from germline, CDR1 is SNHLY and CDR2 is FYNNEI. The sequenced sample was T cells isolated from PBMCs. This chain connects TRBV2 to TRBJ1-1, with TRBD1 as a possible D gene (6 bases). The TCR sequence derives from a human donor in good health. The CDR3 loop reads CASGGQMNTEAFF. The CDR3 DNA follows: TGTGCCAGCGGAGGACAGATGAACACTGAAGCTTTCTTT.